Each of the 14 T cell receptor beta chains below was sequenced from the same sample in a study of breast tumors, draining lymph nodes, adjacent tissues. Samples came from axillary lymph nodes draining the breast cancer. Using its own MiXCR run on the multiplex PCR reads, TCRdb lists one record per CDR3 protein. The sample has about 110,000 distinct CDR3 sequences, about 29% seen once. Sequencing was carried out using axillary lymph node tissue. The receptor source for this set is a female donor with breast cancer. Some clones in this sample may be carry-over from other donors' samples.

The count of this clonotype is one. The chain recombines TRBV25-1 with TRBJ1-6; TRBD1 agrees at 10 bases. The CDR3 has 17 residues. V lost 5 bases and J lost 7; bases outside the gene matches: 11. CDR1 MGHDK and CDR2 SYGVNS come from the germline V gene. CDR3 nucleotides: TGTGCCAGCAGTCCAGGAGGGACAGGGGTGGAAAATTCACCCCTCCACTTT. Protein: CASSPGGTGVENSPLHF.

This clonotype has a count of ten or more. The rearrangement joins TRBV6-4 to TRBJ2-2, with D uncertain. V dropped 2 bases and J dropped 0 bases, with 10 bases sitting between them. The CDR3 totals 16 residues. CDR1 is MRHNA and CDR2 is SNTAGT in the germline V gene. The CDR3 coding sequence is TGTGCCAGCAGTGACCGATCAGTCCCGAACACCGGGGAGCTGTTTTTT. It codes for CASSDRSVPNTGELFF.

This clonotype was observed many times. The rearrangement joins TRBV11-2 to TRBJ2-6; D is uncertain. Trimming cost V 2 bases and J 1 base, with 3 bases left between them. The CDR3 consists of 14 residues. CDR1 and CDR2 (germline): SGHAT, FQNNGV. The CDR3 nucleotides read TGTGCCAGCAGCTTATATTCTGGGGCCAACGTCCTGACTTTC. Protein product: CASSLYSGANVLTF.

The chain employs TRBV29-1 and TRBJ1-1; no clear D. The CDR3 has 13 residues. Germline loops: CDR1 SQVTM, CDR2 ANQGSEA. Trimming stripped 0 bases from V and 8 bases from J, with 13 bases between. The CDR3, as DNA: TGCAGCGTTGAAGATCCCGGGATCAGGGAAGCTTTCTTT. Translated: CSVEDPGIREAFF.

On this clonotype: Given a much more abundant clone one base away, this may be a read error. This chain joins TRBV7-9 and TRBJ2-7; 9 bases are shared with TRBD1. The ends lost 5 bases at V and 2 bases at J; junction bases unmatched: 7. CDR1 is SEHNR and CDR2 is FQNEAQ in the germline V gene (reference sequence). The CDR3 runs 15 residues. The CDR3 here is CASSPGTGSAYEQYF. The CDR3 DNA sequence: TGTGCCAGCAGCCCCGGGACAGGGAGCGCCTACGAGCAGTACTTC.

The chain uses TRBV9 and TRBJ2-7; TRBD2 is a possible D gene (6 bases). The germline gives CDR1 SGDLS, CDR2 YYNGEE. V shed 5 bases and J shed 4 bases, with 19 bases lying between them. The CDR3 is made up of 15 amino acids. The CDR3 is CASRLGLFGVYEQYV. In DNA, the CDR3 is TGTGCCAGCAGATTAGGACTATTCGGGGTGTACGAGCAGTACGTC.

In this sample, this clonotype turned up many times. As DNA, the CDR3 is TGCGCCAGCAGCTTGACAGGGGTCGGGTCCTACAATGAGCAGTTCTTC. It yields the protein CASSLTGVGSYNEQFF. V usage is TRBV5-1 and J usage is TRBJ2-1, with 7 bases fitting TRBD1. CDR1 is SGHRS, CDR2 YFSETQ, per germline. The J segment lost 1 base and the V segment lost 1 base, leaving 5 bases of the junction unmatched. The CDR3 is made up of 16 amino acids.

This clonotype was counted at least ten times. The rearrangement joins TRBV20-1 to TRBJ2-3; possibly TRBD1 or TRBD2 for D (6 bases each). This CDR3 contains 13 residues. Germline CDR1 and CDR2: DFQATT and SNEGSKA (reference sequence). Between the trimmed V and J ends, which lost 2 bases and 6 bases, there was a span of 12 bases. The CDR3 coding sequence is TGCAGTGCTAGAAACGGGGGCCCTGATACGCAGTATTTT. Its translation is CSARNGGPDTQYF.

In this sample, this clonotype turned up many times. This chain joins TRBV27 and TRBJ1-2; D is uncertain. The length of the CDR3 is 13 residues. The germline CDR1 and CDR2 sequences are MNHEY and SMNVEV (reference sequence). Between the trimmed V and J ends, which lost 6 bases and 0 bases, there was a span of 8 bases. In nucleotides, the CDR3 is TGTGCCAGCAGACTGGGTTCTAACTATGGCTACACCTTC. Translated, it gives CASRLGSNYGYTF.

In this sample, this clonotype turned up many times. The V call is TRBV7-2, the J call TRBJ1-2; 7 bases are a match to TRBD1. The V segment lost 2 bases and the J segment 2 bases; nucleotides outside the gene matches: 5. Germline CDR1 SGHTA, CDR2 FQGNSA. CDR3 size: 15 residues. The CDR3 loop is CASSLTGTVNYGYTF. CDR3 coding DNA: TGTGCCAGCAGCTTAACGGGGACAGTCAACTATGGCTACACCTTC.

This clonotype was seen at least ten times. This CDR3 reads CASSLGPLFKSDTQYF. CDR3 DNA: TGTGCCAGCAGCTTGGGCCCGCTCTTTAAGTCAGATACGCAGTATTTT. This chain links TRBV5-8 with TRBJ2-3, with D uncertain. The germline V gene encodes CDR1 SGHTS and CDR2 YDEGEE. CDR3 length equals 16 residues. Trimming left V 0 bases short and J 4 bases short, with 15 bases between.

With regard to this clonotype: One junction end disagrees with the germline gene, perhaps due to a read error. The chain couples TRBV2 to TRBJ2-5, with D possibly matching TRBD2 (5 bases). CDR1 SNHLY and CDR2 FYNNEI come from the germline V gene. There are 14 residues in the CDR3. CDR3 region: CASSRDSHLEAQYF. CDR3 in DNA: TGTGCCAGCAGTCGGGATAGTCATTTAGAGGCCCAGTACTTC.

The chain is built from TRBV7-9 and TRBJ2-3; TRBD1 agrees at 9 bases. Trimming at V came to 5 bases and at J to 2 bases, leaving 32 bases not matched to a gene. Germline V lookup: CDR1 SEHNR, CDR2 FQNEAQ (reference sequence). The CDR3 contains 24 residues. The CDR3: CASSPTTSGLDRGRGPGATDTQYF. The CDR3 DNA follows: TGTGCCAGCAGCCCTACGACATCTGGGCTGGACAGGGGACGAGGGCCTGGGGCCACAGATACGCAGTATTTT.

This clonotype was counted at least ten times. This rearrangement joins TRBV27 to TRBJ2-7; D possibly corresponds to TRBD2 (5 bases). Between the trimmed V and J ends, which lost 5 bases and 2 bases, there was a span of 10 bases. Germline CDR1 reads MNHEY; CDR2 reads SMNVEV (reference sequence). This CDR3 has 13 residues. CDR3 region: CASSHGLAYEQYF. The CDR3 nucleotides read TGTGCCAGCAGTCACGGACTGGCCTACGAGCAGTACTTC.